These 12 T cell receptor beta chains were sequenced from one sample in a study of T cells after yellow fever vaccination. TCRdb itself ran the 5' RACE reads through MiXCR, one entry per CDR3 protein. This table holds around 140,000 distinct CDR3 sequences, 7% to 9% found once. The sample here was CD4+ T cells sorted from PBMCs, taken 5 days after the yellow fever booster vaccination. The receptors stem from a man aged 30 to 45 who received the YFV17D yellow fever vaccine.

This clonotype was counted a few times. CDR3 nucleotide sequence: TGTGCCAGCAGCCACGCGGGAGGGGGAACCCAAGAGACCCAGTACTTC. Amino acids: CASSHAGGGTQETQYF. The chain couples TRBV3-1 to TRBJ2-5, with TRBD2 identical over 9 bases. Losses at the gene ends were 3 bases for V and 1 base for J; bases not matched to a gene: 6. Germline V gene data show CDR1 as LGHDT and CDR2 as YNNKEL (reference sequence). The CDR3 is 16 residues long.

This clonotype was observed at least ten times. The CDR3 region is CASSQILAANEQYF. CDR3 nucleotides: TGTGCCAGCAGCCAAATACTAGCGGCCAACGAGCAGTACTTC. The chain recombines TRBV14 with TRBJ2-7; 8 bases map to TRBD2. Germline V gene lookup returns CDR1 SGHDN and CDR2 FVKESK. With V trimmed by 2 bases and J by 5 bases, 5 bases remained unmatched. The CDR3 contains 14 residues.

This clonotype was detected many times. The rearrangement joins TRBV25-1 to TRBJ2-7, with 9 bases fitting TRBD2. CDR3 size: 13 residues. Germline V gene lookup returns CDR1 MGHDK and CDR2 SYGVNS. V lost 10 bases to trimming and J lost 3 bases; unmatched junction nucleotides: 7. CDR3 region: CATRSSGSYEQYF. CDR3 DNA: TGTGCCACTAGGAGTAGCGGGAGCTACGAGCAGTACTTC.

This clonotype was seen repeatedly, ten times or more. This chain links TRBV7-9 with TRBJ2-7; D may be TRBD1 or TRBD2 (5 bases each). Germline V gene data show CDR1 as SEHNR and CDR2 as FQNEAQ (reference sequence). Between the trimmed V and J ends, which lost 5 bases and 2 bases, there was a span of 10 bases. The CDR3 length is 13 residues. The CDR3 spells CASSRDATYEQYF. DNA of the CDR3: TGTGCCAGCAGCCGGGACGCGACCTACGAGCAGTACTTC.

This clonotype was counted ten times or more. CDR3 sequence: CASSRDRGGFGYTF. CDR3 in DNA: TGCGCCAGCAGCCGGGACAGAGGGGGATTTGGCTACACCTTC. The genes are TRBV4-3 and TRBJ1-2; 7 bases line up with TRBD1. There are 14 residues in the CDR3. V was clipped by 4 bases and J by 7 bases; unmatched bases: 9. Germline V gives CDR1 LGHNA, CDR2 YSLEER.

In its sample, this clonotype was seen many times. V and J are TRBV5-1 and TRBJ2-3; 14 bases are a match to TRBD2. Trimming at V came to 4 bases and at J to 3 bases, leaving 4 bases not matched to a gene. The CDR3 runs to 16 residues. Per the germline V gene, CDR1 is SGHRS and CDR2 is YFSETQ. The CDR3 region has the DNA TGCGCCAGCAGCGGCCGGACTAGCGGGGGGACAGATACGCAGTATTTT. It translates to CASSGRTSGGTDTQYF. The full variable domain, in which reference TRBV5-1 and TRBJ2-3 provide the parts outside the CDR3, is KAGVTQTPRYLIKTRGQQVTLSCSPISGHRSVSWYQQTPGQGLQFLFEYFSETQRNKGNFPGRFSGRQFSNSRSEMNVSTLELGDSALYLCASSGRTSGGTDTQYFGPGTRLTVL.

In its sample, this clonotype was seen many times. The rearrangement links TRBV5-1 to TRBJ2-2, with no clear D. Germline V lookup: CDR1 SGHRS, CDR2 YFSETQ. The CDR3 is 13 amino acids. Trimming left V 6 bases short and J 6 bases short, with 12 bases between. The CDR3: CASKPVGSGELFF. The CDR3 region has the DNA TGCGCCAGCAAACCGGTGGGCTCCGGGGAGCTGTTTTTT.

This clonotype was counted many times. The V call is TRBV20-1, the J call TRBJ2-5, with D unclear. The CDR3 is 12 residues long. V dropped 3 bases and J dropped 6 bases, with 11 bases sitting between them. Germline V gene lookup returns CDR1 DFQATT and CDR2 SNEGSKA (reference sequence). The CDR3: CSASKDLQTQYF. Here the CDR3 DNA reads TGCAGTGCTAGCAAAGACCTACAGACCCAGTACTTC.

This clonotype came up many times. The rearrangement uses TRBV4-3 and TRBJ2-7; 7 positions match TRBD1. The CDR3 covers 15 residues. Unmatched junction bases numbered 7, after V lost 4 bases and J lost 1 base. CDR1 is LGHNA and CDR2 is YSLEER in the germline V gene. The CDR3 sequence: CASSPTRDSSYEQYF. The CDR3 DNA is TGCGCCAGCAGCCCTACACGGGACAGTTCCTACGAGCAGTACTTC.

In this sample, this clonotype turned up many times. The J gene is TRBJ1-5, the V gene TRBV11-2; D is uncertain. The CDR3 loop spans 15 amino acids. Germline V gives CDR1 SGHAT, CDR2 FQNNGV. Trimming cost V 0 bases and J 4 bases, with 10 bases left between them. The chain's CDR3 is CASSLEAAGNQPQHF. CDR3 bases: TGTGCCAGCAGCTTAGAAGCAGCGGGGAATCAGCCCCAGCATTTT.

This clonotype appeared many times. The V and J genes are TRBV29-1 and TRBJ1-5, with D uncertain. Looked up from germline, CDR1 is SQVTM and CDR2 is ANQGSEA. Trimming shortened V by 4 bases and J by 2 bases, and 9 bases separated the two germline ends. The CDR3 is 13 amino acids. This CDR3 is CSVALGGNQPQHF. The CDR3 coding sequence is TGCAGCGTTGCGCTTGGTGGCAATCAGCCCCAGCATTTT.

The table lists this clonotype with many counts. The J gene is TRBJ2-5, the V gene TRBV6-1; D is perhaps TRBD2 (6 bases). The CDR3 has 15 amino acids. Per the germline V gene, CDR1 is MNHNS and CDR2 is SASEGT. V shed 5 bases and J shed 3 bases, with 16 bases lying between them. Here the CDR3 reads CASSPPRDLKETQYF. CDR3 coding DNA: TGTGCCAGCAGTCCCCCCCGGGACTTAAAAGAGACCCAGTACTTC.